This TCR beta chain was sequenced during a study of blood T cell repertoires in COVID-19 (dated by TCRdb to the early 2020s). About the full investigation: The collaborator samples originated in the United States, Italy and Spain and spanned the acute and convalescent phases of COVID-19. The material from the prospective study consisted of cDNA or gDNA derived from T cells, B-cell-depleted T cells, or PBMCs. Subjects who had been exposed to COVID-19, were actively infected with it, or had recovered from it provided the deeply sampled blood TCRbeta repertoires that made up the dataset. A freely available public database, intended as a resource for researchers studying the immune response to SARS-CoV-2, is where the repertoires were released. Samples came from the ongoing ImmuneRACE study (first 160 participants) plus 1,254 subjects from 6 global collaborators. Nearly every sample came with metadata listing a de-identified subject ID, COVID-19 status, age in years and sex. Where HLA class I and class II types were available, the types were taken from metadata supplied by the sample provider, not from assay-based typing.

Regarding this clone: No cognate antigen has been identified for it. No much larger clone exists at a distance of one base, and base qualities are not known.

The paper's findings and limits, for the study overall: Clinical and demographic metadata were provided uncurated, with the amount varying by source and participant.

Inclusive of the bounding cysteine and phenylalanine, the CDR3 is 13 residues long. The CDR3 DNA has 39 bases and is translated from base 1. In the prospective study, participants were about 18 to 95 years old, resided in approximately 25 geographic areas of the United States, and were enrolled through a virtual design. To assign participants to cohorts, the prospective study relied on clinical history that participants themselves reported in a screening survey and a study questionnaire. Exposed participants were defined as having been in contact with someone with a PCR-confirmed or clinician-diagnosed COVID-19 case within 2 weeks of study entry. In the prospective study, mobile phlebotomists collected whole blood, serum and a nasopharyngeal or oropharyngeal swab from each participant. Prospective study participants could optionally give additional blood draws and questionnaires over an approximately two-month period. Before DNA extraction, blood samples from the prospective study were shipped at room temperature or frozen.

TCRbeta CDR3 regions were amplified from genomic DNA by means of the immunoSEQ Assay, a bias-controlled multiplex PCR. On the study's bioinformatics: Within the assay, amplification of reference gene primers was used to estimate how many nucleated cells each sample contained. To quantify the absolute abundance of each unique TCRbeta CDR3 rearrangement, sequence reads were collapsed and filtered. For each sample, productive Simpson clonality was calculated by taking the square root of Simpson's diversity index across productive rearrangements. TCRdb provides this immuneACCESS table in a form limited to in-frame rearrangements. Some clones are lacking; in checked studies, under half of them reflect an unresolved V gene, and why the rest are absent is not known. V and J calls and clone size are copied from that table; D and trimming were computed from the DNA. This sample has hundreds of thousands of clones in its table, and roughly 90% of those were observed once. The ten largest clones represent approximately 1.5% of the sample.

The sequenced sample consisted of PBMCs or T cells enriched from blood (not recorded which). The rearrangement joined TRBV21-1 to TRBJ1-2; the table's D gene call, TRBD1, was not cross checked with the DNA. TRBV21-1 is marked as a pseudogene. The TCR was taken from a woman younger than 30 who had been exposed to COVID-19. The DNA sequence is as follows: TGTGCCAGCAGCAAATCAGATAACTATGGCTACACCTTC. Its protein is CASSKSDNYGYTF.